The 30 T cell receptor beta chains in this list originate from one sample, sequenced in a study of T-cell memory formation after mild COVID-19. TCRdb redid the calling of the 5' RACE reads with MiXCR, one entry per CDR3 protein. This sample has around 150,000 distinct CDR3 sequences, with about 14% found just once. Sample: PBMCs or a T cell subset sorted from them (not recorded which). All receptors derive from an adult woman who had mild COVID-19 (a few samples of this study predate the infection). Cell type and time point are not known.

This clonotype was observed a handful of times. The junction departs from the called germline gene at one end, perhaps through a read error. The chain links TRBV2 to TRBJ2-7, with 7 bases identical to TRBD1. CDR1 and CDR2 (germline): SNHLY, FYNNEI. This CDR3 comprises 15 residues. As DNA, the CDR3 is TGTGCCAGCAGCGAAGGACAGGAGACCTCCTACGAGCAGTACTTC. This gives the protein CASSEGQETSYEQYF. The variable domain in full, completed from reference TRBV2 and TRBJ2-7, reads EPEVTQTPSHQVTQMGQEVILRCVPISNHLYFYWYRQILGQKVEFLVSFYNNEISEKSEIFDDQFSVERPDGSNFTLKIRSTKLEDSAMYFCASSEGQETSYEQYFGPGTRLTVT.

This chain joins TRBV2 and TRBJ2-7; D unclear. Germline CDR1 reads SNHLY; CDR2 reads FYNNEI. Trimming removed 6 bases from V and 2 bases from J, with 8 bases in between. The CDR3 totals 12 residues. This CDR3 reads CASSETPYEQYF. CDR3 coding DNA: TGTGCCAGCAGCGAGACACCCTACGAGCAGTACTTC.

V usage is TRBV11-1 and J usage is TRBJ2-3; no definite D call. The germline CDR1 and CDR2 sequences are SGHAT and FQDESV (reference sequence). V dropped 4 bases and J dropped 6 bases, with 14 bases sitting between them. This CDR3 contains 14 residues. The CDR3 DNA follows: TGTGCCAGCAGCTCGGAGCTGTTGGGGGATACGCAGTATTTT. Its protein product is CASSSELLGDTQYF.

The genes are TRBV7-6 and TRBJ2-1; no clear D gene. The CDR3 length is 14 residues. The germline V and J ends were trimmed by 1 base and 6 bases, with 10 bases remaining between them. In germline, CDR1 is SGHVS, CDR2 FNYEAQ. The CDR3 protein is CASSLVGPSNEQFF. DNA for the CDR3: TGTGCCAGCAGCTTAGTAGGGCCTAGCAATGAGCAGTTCTTC.

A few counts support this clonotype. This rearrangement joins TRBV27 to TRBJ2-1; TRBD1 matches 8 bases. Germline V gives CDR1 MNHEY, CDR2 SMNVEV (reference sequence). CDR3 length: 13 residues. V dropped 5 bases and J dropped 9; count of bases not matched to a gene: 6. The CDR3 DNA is TGTGCCAGCAGTAGACAGGGGTTTAGTGAGCAGTTCTTC. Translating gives CASSRQGFSEQFF.

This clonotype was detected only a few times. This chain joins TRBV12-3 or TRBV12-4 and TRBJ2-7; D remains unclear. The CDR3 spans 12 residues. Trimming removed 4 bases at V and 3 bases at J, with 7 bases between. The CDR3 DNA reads TGTGCCAGCAGTTACAAAGACTACGAGCAGTACTTC. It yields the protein CASSYKDYEQYF.

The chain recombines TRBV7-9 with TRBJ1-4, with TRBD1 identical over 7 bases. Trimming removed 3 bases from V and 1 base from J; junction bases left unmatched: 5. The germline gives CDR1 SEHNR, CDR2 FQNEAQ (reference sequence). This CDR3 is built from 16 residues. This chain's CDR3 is CASSFGRQGTNEKLFF. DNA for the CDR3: TGTGCCAGCAGCTTCGGCAGACAGGGAACTAATGAAAAACTGTTTTTT.

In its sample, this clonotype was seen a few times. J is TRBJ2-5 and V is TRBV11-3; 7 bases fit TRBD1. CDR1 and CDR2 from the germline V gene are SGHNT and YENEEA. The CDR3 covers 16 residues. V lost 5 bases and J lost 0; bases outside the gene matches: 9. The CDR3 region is CASSQKQGMDQETQYF. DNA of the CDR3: TGTGCCAGCAGCCAGAAACAGGGGATGGACCAAGAGACCCAGTACTTC.

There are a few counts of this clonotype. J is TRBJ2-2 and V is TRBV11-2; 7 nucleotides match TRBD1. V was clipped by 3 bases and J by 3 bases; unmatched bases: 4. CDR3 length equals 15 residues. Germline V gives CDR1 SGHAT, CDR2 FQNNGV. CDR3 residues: CASSFFTGDTGELFF. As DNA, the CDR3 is TGTGCCAGCAGCTTCTTCACAGGGGACACCGGGGAGCTGTTTTTT.

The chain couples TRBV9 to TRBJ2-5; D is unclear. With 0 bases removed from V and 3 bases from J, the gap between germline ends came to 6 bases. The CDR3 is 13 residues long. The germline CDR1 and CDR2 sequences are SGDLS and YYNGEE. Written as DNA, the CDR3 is TGTGCCAGCAGCGTAGCTGGGGAAGAGACCCAGTACTTC. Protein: CASSVAGEETQYF.

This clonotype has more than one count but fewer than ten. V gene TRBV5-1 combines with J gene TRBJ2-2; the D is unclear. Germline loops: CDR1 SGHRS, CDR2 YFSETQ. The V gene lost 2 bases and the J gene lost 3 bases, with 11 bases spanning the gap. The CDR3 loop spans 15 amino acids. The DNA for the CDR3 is TGCGCCAGCAGCTTAAGTAGGGTCGACACCGGGGAGCTGTTTTTT. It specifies CASSLSRVDTGELFF.

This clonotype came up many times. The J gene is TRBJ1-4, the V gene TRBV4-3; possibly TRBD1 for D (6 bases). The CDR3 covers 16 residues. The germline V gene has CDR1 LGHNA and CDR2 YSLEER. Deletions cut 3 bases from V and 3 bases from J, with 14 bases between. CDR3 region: CASSQRPGHANEKLFF. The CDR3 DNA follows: TGCGCCAGCAGCCAGAGACCGGGACATGCTAATGAAAAACTGTTTTTT.

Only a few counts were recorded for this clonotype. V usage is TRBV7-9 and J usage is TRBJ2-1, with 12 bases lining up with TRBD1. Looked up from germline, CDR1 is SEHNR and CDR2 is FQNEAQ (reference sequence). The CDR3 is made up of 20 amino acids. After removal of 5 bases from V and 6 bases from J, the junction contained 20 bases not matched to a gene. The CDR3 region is CASSASPGQGARGLANEQFF. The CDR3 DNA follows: TGTGCCAGCAGCGCATCACCGGGACAGGGGGCAAGAGGCCTCGCCAATGAGCAGTTCTTC.

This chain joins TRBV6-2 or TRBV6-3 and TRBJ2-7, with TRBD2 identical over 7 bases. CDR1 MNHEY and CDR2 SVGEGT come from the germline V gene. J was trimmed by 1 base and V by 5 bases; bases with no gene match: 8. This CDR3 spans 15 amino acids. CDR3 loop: CASSGRIAGSYEQYF. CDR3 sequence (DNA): TGTGCCAGCAGTGGCCGAATAGCGGGTTCCTACGAGCAGTACTTC.

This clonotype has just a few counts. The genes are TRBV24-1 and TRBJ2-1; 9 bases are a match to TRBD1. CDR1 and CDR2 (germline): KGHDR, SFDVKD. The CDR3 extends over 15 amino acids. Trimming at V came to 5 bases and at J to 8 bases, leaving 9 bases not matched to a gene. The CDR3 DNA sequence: TGTGCCACCAGTGGCCGGGACAGGGCCTCCGATGAGCAGTTCTTC. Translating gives CATSGRDRASDEQFF.

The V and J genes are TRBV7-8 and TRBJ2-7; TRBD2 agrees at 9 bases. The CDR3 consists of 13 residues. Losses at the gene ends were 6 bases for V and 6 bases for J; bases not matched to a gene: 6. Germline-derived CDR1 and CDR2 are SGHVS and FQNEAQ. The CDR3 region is CASSTGLAGEQYF. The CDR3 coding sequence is TGTGCCAGCAGTACGGGACTAGCTGGCGAGCAGTACTTC.

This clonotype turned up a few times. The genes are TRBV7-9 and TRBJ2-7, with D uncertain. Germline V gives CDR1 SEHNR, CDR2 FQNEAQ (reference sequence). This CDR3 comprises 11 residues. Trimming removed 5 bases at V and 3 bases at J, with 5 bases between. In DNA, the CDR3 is TGTGCCAGCAGCGGGATCTACGAGCAGTACTTC. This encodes CASSGIYEQYF.

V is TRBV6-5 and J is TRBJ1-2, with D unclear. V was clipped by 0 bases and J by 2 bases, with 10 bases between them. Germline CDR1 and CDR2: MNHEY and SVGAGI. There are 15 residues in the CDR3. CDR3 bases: TGTGCCAGCAGTTACTCGAGGGTGACGAACTATGGCTACACCTTC. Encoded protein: CASSYSRVTNYGYTF.

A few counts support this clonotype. CDR3: CASSQEDRGNYGYTF. The CDR3 DNA follows: TGCGCCAGCAGCCAAGAGGACAGGGGGAACTATGGCTACACCTTC. The chain recombines TRBV4-1 with TRBJ1-2; 10 positions agree with TRBD1. The J segment lost 2 bases and the V segment lost 0 bases, leaving 0 bases of the junction unmatched. The CDR3 totals 15 residues. Germline V gives CDR1 MGHRA, CDR2 YSYEKL.

The CDR3 loop reads CAWSRNYGYTF. The CDR3 DNA is TGTGCCTGGAGCCGCAACTATGGCTACACCTTC. This chain connects TRBV30 to TRBJ1-2, with no clear D. Germline loops: CDR1 GTSNPN, CDR2 SVGIG (reference sequence). The CDR3 is 11 amino acids. V lost 3 bases and J lost 2, with 4 bases in between. The variable domain in full, with the rest retrieved from reference TRBV30 and TRBJ1-2, is SQTIHQWPATLVQPVGSPLSLECTVEGTSNPNLYWYRQAAGRGLQLLFYSVGIGQISSEVPQNLSASRPQDRQFILSSKKLLLSDSGFYLCAWSRNYGYTFGSGTRLTVV.

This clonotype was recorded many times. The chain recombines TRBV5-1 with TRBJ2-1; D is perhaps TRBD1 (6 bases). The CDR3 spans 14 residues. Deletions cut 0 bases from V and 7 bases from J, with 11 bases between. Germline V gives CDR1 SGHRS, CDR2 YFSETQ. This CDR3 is CASSLAARGNEQFF. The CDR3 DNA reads TGCGCCAGCAGCTTGGCGGCCAGGGGTAATGAGCAGTTCTTC.

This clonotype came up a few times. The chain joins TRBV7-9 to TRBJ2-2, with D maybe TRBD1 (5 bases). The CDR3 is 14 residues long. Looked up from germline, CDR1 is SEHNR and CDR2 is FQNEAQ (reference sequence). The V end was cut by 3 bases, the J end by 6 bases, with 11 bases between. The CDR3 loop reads CASSFQGGSGELFF. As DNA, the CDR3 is TGTGCCAGCAGCTTTCAGGGTGGTTCCGGGGAGCTGTTTTTT.

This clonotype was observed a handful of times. The CDR3 bases are TGCGCCAGCAGCTTGGAGACAGGGAAGGAGTTCTTC. It translates to CASSLETGKEFF. V gene TRBV5-1 combines with J gene TRBJ2-1; 7 bases are shared with TRBD1. V dropped 0 bases and J dropped 14; count of bases not matched to a gene: 5. The V gene's germline CDR1 is SGHRS and CDR2 YFSETQ. This CDR3 comprises 12 residues.

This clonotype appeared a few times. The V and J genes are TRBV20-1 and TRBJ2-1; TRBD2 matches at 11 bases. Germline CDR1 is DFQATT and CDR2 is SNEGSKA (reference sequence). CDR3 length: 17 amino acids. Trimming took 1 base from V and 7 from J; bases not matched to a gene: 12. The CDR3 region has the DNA TGCAGTGCTAGAGTCCCCCTACCGGGACTAGCGGTGAATGAGCAGTTCTTC. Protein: CSARVPLPGLAVNEQFF.

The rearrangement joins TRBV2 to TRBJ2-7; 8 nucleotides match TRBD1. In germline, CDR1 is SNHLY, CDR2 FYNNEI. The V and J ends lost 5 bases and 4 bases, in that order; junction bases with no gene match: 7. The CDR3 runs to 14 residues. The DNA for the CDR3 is TGTGCCAGCAGTAGCTGGACAGGGAAATACGAGCAGTACTTC. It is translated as CASSSWTGKYEQYF.

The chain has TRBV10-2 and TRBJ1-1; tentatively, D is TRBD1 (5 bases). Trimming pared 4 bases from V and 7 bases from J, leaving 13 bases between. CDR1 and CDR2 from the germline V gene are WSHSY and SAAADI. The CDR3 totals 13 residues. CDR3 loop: CASSVGEESEAFF. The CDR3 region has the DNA TGCGCCAGCAGTGTAGGGGAGGAGAGTGAAGCTTTCTTT.

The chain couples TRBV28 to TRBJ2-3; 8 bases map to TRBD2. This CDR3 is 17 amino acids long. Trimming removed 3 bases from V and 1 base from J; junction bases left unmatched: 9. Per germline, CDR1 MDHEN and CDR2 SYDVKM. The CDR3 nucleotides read TGTGCCAGCAGTTTGGCCCTGGGGCGGGAGGGCACAGATACGCAGTATTTT. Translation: CASSLALGREGTDTQYF.

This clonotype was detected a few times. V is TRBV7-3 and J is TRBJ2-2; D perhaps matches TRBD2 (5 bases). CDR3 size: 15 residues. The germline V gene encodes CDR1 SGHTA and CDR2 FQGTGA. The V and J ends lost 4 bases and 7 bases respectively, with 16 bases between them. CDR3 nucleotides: TGTGCCAGCAGCTCCGAGAGAGGGATCGGCGGGGAGCTGTTTTTT. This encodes CASSSERGIGGELFF.

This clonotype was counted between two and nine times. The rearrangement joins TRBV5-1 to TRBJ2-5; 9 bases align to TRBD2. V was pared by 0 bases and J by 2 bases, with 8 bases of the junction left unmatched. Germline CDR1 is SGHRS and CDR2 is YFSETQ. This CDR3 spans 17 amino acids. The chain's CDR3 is CASSLGGLAGRQETQYF. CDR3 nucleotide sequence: TGCGCCAGCAGCTTGGGAGGCCTAGCGGGGCGGCAAGAGACCCAGTACTTC.

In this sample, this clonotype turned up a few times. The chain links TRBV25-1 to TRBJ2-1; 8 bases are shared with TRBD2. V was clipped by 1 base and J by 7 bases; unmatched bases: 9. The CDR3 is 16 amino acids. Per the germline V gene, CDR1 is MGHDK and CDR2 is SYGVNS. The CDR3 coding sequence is TGTGCCAGCAGTGAATCTACGATAGCGGGACGGAATGAGCAGTTCTTC. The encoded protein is CASSESTIAGRNEQFF.